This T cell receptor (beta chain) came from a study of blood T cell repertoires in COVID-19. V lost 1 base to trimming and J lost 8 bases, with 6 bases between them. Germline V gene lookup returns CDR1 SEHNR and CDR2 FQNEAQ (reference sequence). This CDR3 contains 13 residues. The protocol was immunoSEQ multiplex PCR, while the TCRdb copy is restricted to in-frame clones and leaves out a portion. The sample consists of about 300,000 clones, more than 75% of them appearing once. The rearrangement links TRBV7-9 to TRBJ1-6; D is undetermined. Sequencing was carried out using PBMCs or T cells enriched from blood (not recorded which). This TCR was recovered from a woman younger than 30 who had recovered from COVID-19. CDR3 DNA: TGTGCCAGCAGCTTAGAGGGAGATTCACCCCTCCACTTT. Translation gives CASSLEGDSPLHF. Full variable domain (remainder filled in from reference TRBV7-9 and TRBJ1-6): DTGVSQNPRHKITKRGQNVTFRCDPISEHNRLYWYRQTLGQGPEFLTYFQNEAQLEKSRLLSDRFSAERPKGSFSTLEIQRTEQGDSAMYLCASSLEGDSPLHFGNGTRLTVT.